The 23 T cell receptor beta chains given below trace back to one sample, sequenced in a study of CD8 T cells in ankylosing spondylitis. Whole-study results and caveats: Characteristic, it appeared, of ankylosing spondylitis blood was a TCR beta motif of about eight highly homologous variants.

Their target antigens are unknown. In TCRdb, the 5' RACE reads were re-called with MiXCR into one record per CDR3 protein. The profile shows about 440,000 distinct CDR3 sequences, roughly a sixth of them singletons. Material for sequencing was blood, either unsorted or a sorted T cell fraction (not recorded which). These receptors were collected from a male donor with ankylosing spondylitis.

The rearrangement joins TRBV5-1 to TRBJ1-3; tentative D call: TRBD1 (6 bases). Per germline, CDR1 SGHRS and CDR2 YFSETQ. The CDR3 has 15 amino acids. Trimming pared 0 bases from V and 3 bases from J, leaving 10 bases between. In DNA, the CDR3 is TGCGCCAGCAGCTTGGCTCGGACAGTTGGAAACACCATATATTTT. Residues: CASSLARTVGNTIYF.

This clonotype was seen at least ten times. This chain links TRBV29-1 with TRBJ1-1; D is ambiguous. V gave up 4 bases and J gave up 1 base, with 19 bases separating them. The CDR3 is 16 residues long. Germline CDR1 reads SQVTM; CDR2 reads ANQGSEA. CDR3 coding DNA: TGCAGCGTTGCCCGACACCCTTTACGGGGGAACACTGAAGCTTTCTTT. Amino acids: CSVARHPLRGNTEAFF.

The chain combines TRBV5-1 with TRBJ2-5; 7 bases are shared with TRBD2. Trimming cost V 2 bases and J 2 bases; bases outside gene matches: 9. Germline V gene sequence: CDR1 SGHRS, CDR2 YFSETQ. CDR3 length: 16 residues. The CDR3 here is CASSFTPSGLQETQYF. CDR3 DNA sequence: TGCGCCAGCAGCTTTACCCCTAGCGGACTTCAAGAGACCCAGTACTTC.

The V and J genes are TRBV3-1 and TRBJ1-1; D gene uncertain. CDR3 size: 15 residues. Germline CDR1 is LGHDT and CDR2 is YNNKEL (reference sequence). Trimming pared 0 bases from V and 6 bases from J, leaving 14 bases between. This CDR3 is CASSQDQVSGAEAFF. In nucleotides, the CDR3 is TGTGCCAGCAGCCAAGATCAGGTCTCCGGGGCTGAAGCTTTCTTT. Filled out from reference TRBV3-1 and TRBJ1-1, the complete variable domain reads DTAVSQTPKYLVTQMGNDKSIKCEQNLGHDTMYWYKQDSKKFLKIMFSYNNKELIINETVPNRFSPKSPDKAHLNLHINSLELGDSAVYFCASSQDQVSGAEAFFGQGTRLTVV.

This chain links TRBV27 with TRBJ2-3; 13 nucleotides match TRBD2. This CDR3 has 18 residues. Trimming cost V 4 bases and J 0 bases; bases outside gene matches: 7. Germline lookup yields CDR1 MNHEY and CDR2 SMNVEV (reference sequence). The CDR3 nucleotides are TGTGCCAGCAGTTCATCGGGACTAGCGGGGCCAAGCACAGATACGCAGTATTTT. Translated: CASSSSGLAGPSTDTQYF.

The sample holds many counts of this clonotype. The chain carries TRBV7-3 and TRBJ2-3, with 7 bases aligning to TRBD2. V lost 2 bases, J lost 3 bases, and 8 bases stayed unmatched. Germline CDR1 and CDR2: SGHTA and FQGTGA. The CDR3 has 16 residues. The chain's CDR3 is CASSLSIGGGTDTQYF. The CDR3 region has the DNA TGTGCCAGCAGCTTATCAATCGGCGGGGGAACAGATACGCAGTATTTT.

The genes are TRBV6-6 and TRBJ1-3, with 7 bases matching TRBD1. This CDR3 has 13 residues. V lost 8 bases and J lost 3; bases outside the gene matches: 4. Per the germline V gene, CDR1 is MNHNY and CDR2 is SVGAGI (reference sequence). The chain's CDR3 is CASGWTGGNTIYF. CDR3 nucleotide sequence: TGTGCCAGCGGTTGGACAGGTGGAAACACCATATATTTT.

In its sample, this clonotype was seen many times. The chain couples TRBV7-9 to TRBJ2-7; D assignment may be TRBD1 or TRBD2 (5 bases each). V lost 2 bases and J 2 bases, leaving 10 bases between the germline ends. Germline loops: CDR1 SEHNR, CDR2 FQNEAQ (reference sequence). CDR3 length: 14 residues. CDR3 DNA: TGTGCCAGCAGCTTATCGGGGCGTACCTACGAGCAGTACTTC. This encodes CASSLSGRTYEQYF. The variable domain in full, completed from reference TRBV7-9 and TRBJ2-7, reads DTGVSQNPRHKITKRGQNVTFRCDPISEHNRLYWYRQTLGQGPEFLTYFQNEAQLEKSRLLSDRFSAERPKGSFSTLEIQRTEQGDSAMYLCASSLSGRTYEQYFGPGTRLTVT.

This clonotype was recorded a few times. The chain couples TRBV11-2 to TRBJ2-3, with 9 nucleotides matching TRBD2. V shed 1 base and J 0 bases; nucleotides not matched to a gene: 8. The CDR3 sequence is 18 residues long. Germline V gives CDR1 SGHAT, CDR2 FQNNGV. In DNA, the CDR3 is TGTGCCAGCAGCTTAGTAGCAAGACTAGCGGTTAGCACAGATACGCAGTATTTT. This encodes CASSLVARLAVSTDTQYF.

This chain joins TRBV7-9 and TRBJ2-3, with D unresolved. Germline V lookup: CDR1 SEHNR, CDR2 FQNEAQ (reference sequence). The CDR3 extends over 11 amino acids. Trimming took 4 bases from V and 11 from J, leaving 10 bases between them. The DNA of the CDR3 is TGTGCCAGCAGCTCCTTGTCACGGCAGTATTTT. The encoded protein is CASSSLSRQYF.

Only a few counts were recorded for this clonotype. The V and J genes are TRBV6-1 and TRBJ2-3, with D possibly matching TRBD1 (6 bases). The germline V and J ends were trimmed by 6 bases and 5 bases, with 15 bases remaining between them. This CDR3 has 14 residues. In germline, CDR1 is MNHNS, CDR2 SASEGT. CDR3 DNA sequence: TGTGCCAGCAGCCCCAGGGGTACGGTAGATACGCAGTATTTT. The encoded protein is CASSPRGTVDTQYF.

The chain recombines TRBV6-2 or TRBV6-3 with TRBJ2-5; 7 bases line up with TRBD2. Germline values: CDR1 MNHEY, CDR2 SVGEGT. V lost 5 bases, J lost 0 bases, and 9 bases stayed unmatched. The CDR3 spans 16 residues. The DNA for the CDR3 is TGTGCCAGCAGTCACGGGGGACTAACGTACCAAGAGACCCAGTACTTC. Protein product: CASSHGGLTYQETQYF.

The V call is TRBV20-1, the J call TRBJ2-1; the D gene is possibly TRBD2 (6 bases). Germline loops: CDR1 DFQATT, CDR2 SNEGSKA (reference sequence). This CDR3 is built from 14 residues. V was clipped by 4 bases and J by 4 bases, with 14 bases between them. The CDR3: CSATGLRTYNEQFF. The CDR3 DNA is TGCAGTGCTACGGGACTTCGGACTTACAATGAGCAGTTCTTC.

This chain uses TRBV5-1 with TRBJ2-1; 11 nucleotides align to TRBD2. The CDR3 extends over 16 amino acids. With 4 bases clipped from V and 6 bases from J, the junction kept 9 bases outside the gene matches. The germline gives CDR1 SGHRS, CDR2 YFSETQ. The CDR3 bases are TGCGCCAGCAGCCCGACTAGCGGGGCCCCCCGCAATGAGCAGTTCTTC. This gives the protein CASSPTSGAPRNEQFF.

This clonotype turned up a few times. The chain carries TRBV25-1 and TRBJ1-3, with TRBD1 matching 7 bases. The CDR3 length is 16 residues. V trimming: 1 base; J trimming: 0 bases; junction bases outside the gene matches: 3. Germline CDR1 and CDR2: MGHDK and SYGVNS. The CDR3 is CASSEWGQRSGNTIYF. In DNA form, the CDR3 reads TGTGCCAGCAGTGAATGGGGACAGCGCTCTGGAAACACCATATATTTT.

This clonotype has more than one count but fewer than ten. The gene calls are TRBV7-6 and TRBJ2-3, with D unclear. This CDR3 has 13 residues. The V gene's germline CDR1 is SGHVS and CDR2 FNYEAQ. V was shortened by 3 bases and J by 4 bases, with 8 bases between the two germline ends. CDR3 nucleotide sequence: TGTGCCAGCAGCTTCTCTGCGGCAGATACGCAGTATTTT. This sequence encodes CASSFSAADTQYF.

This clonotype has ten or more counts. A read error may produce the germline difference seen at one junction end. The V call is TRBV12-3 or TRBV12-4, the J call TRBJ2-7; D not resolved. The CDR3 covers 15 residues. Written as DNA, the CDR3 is TGTGCCAGCAGATTAGGGTGGAGTGGATCCTACGAGCAGTACTTC. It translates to CASRLGWSGSYEQYF.

This chain's CDR3 is CSVEGQGSIRRTEAFF. The CDR3 bases are TGCAGCGTTGAAGGACAGGGGTCGATTCGGCGAACTGAAGCTTTCTTT. The chain links TRBV29-1 to TRBJ1-1; 8 bases agree with TRBD1. This CDR3 is 16 amino acids long. Losses at the gene ends were 1 base for V and 5 bases for J; bases not matched to a gene: 12. The germline V gene has CDR1 SQVTM and CDR2 ANQGSEA.

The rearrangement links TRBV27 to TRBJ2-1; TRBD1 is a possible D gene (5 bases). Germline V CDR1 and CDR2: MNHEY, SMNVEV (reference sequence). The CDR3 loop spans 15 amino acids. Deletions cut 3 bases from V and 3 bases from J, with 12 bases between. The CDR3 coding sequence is TGTGCCAGCAGTTTTACGGCAGGGATCTACAATGAGCAGTTCTTC. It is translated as CASSFTAGIYNEQFF.

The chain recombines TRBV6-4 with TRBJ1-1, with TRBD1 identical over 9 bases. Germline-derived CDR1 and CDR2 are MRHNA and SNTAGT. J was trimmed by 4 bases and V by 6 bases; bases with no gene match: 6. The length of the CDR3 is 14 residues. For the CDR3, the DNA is TGTGCCAGCAGGCCCGGGACAGGGATCACTGAAGCTTTCTTT. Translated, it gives CASRPGTGITEAFF.

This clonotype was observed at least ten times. In nucleotides, the CDR3 is TGCAGTGCAAACGGTGGCGGGGTCTACGAGCAGTACTTC. Residues: CSANGGGVYEQYF. The chain combines TRBV20-1 with TRBJ2-7; possibly TRBD2 for D (6 bases). Germline assignment: CDR1 DFQATT and CDR2 SNEGSKA (reference sequence). V shed 6 bases and J shed 3 bases, with 15 bases lying between them. This CDR3 is built from 13 residues.

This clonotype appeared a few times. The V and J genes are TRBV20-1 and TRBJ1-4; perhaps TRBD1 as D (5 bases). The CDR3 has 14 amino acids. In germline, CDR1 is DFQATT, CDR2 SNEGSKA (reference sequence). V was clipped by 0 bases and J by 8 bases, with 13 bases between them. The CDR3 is CSARDLRGGEKLFF. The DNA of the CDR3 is TGCAGTGCTAGAGATTTAAGGGGAGGCGAAAAACTGTTTTTT.

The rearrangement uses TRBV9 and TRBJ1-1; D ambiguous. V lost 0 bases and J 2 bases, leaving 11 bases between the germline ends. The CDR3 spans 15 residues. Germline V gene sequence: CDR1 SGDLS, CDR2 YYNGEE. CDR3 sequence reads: CASSVDPGGNTEAFF. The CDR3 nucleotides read TGTGCCAGCAGCGTAGATCCGGGAGGTAACACTGAAGCTTTCTTT.